The rows below give T cell receptor beta chains drawn from one sample of a study of control samples from healthy donors and cancer patients. Clones were sequenced by immunoSEQ multiplex PCR, and TCRdb holds only the in-frame ones, with some missing. The sample shows 100,000 to 150,000 clones, about 90% of them seen only once. The sequencing input was blood. All receptors come from a woman aged 45 to 65 in good health. The CDR3 runs from the conserved cysteine through the conserved F or W. Each record gives: V gene, D gene, J gene, CDR3 protein, CDR3 DNA. A D gene is named only where the DNA matches it firmly.

V: TRBV19; D: TRBD1; J: TRBJ2-3; CDR3: CASSGQAPLETQYF; DNA: TGTGCCAGTAGTGGACAGGCCCCGTTAGAGACGCAGTATTTT
V: TRBV6-5; D: TRBD1; J: TRBJ2-3; CDR3: CASSYQDRDTRYF; DNA: TGTGCCAGCAGTTACCAGGACAGGGATACGCGGTATTTT
V: TRBV18; D: .; J: TRBJ1-1; CDR3: CASSPRQEFGTEAFF; DNA: TGTGCCAGCTCACCCCGACAGGAGTTCGGGACTGAAGCTTTCTTT
V: TRBV18; D: .; J: TRBJ2-5; CDR3: CASSTNGANQETQYF; DNA: TGTGCCAGCTCAACCAATGGGGCTAATCAAGAGACCCAGTACTTC
V: TRBV6-1; D: .; J: TRBJ1-4; CDR3: CASSERATGTTNEKLFF; DNA: TGTGCCAGCAGTGAACGAGCTACCGGGACAACTAATGAAAAACTGTTTTTT
V: TRBV2; D: TRBD1; J: TRBJ1-2; CDR3: CASSAAVTGADVYGYTF; DNA: TGTGCCAGCAGTGCGGCTGTTACAGGGGCCGATGTCTATGGCTACACCTTC
V: TRBV30; D: .; J: TRBJ1-2; CDR3: CAWSPTGDYGYTF; DNA: TGTGCCTGGAGTCCCACGGGCGACTATGGCTACACCTTC
V: TRBV5-1; D: .; J: TRBJ1-5; CDR3: CASSLGDGELNQPQHF; DNA: TGCGCCAGCAGCTTGGGTGACGGTGAGCTGAATCAGCCCCAGCATTTT
V: TRBV5-6; D: .; J: TRBJ2-7; CDR3: CASSPRTPLPSYEQYF; DNA: TGTGCCAGCAGCCCTAGGACTCCCCTACCTTCCTACGAGCAGTACTTC
V: TRBV14; D: .; J: TRBJ1-1; CDR3: CASSLYRPGARPVAFF; DNA: TGTGCCAGCAGCCTTTACCGCCCCGGGGCGAGACCTGTCGCTTTCTTT
V: TRBV6-5; D: TRBD1; J: TRBJ1-2; CDR3: CASSSPGQRHYGYTF; DNA: TGTGCCAGCAGTTCTCCGGGACAGCGGCACTATGGCTACACCTTC
V: TRBV18; D: .; J: TRBJ1-2; CDR3: CASSPKGSDNYGYTF; DNA: TGTGCCAGCTCACCTAAGGGGTCGGATAACTATGGCTACACCTTC
V: TRBV13; D: .; J: TRBJ1-2; CDR3: CASSSLHRQEGYTF; DNA: TGTGCCAGCAGCTCACTTCATAGACAGGAGGGCTACACCTTC
V: TRBV5-1; D: TRBD1; J: TRBJ1-1; CDR3: CASSSQDRAYTEAFF; DNA: TGCGCCAGCAGCTCCCAAGACAGGGCCTACACTGAAGCTTTCTTT
V: TRBV25-1; D: TRBD1; J: TRBJ1-6; CDR3: CASSGPGTGRQSPLHF; DNA: TGTGCCAGCAGTGGACCCGGGACAGGGCGACAATCACCCCTCCACTTT
V: TRBV7-2; D: TRBD2; J: TRBJ2-5; CDR3: CASSSSGGATETQYF; DNA: TGTGCCAGCAGCTCTAGCGGGGGGGCCACAGAGACCCAGTACTTC
V: TRBV18; D: .; J: TRBJ1-1; CDR3: CASSPPRGHTEAFF; DNA: TGTGCCAGCTCACCACCGCGGGGGCACACTGAAGCTTTCTTT
V: TRBV5-1; D: TRBD2; J: TRBJ2-3; CDR3: CASSPSGSVVRDTQYF; DNA: TGCGCCAGCAGCCCGAGCGGGAGCGTTGTGCGAGATACGCAGTATTTT
V: TRBV28; D: .; J: TRBJ1-3; CDR3: CASSFGRFSGNTIYF; DNA: TGTGCCAGCAGTTTCGGACGGTTCTCTGGAAACACCATATATTTT
V: TRBV5-1; D: .; J: TRBJ2-1; CDR3: CASSLGLGDYNEQFF; DNA: TGCGCCAGCAGCTTGGGGCTGGGGGACTACAATGAGCAGTTCTTC
V: TRBV3-1/TRBV3-2; D: .; J: TRBJ2-7; CDR3: CASSATSYHEQYF; DNA: TGTGCCAGCAGTGCAACAAGTTACCACGAGCAGTACTTC
V: TRBV7-8; D: .; J: TRBJ1-1; CDR3: CASSLGVGTEAFF; DNA: TGTGCCAGCAGCTTAGGAGTGGGGACTGAAGCTTTCTTT
V: TRBV3-1/TRBV3-2; D: .; J: TRBJ1-4; CDR3: CASSQDGSRTWGEKLFF; DNA: TGTGCCAGCAGCCAAGATGGATCGCGGACTTGGGGGGAAAAACTGTTTTTT